A selection of T cell receptor beta chains follows, all from one sample in a study of cytomegalovirus exposure and HLA in healthy donors. Repertoires were generated with immunoSEQ multiplex PCR, while TCRdb's copy carries only in-frame clones and drops some. In the table there are around 150,000 clones, less than 90% of which are singletons. The specimen was PBMCs. The receptors come from a man aged 35 to 55 in good health and CMV-seronegative. Both conserved end residues are part of each CDR3.

V	J	CDR3
TRBV6-1	TRBJ2-3	CASSERGGSVGDTQYF
TRBV11-3	TRBJ2-3	CASSPMVGGAVHGTQYF
TRBV7-9	TRBJ1-2	CASSSPGGKDGYTF
TRBV6-5	TRBJ2-5	CASTGDGETQYF
TRBV5-8	TRBJ2-2	CASRGGIPGELFF
TRBV6-5	TRBJ2-7	CATSAGVGEQYF
TRBV27	TRBJ2-7	CASSPTGPAGEQYF
TRBV6-5	TRBJ2-5	CASNSGEETQYF
TRBV4-3	TRBJ1-3	CASSQDYGEHTIYF
TRBV2	TRBJ2-5	CASSEGQGALLAQETQYF
TRBV7-3	TRBJ2-1	CASSVGGPGNEQFF
TRBV19	TRBJ1-5	CASSATGGSNQPQHF
TRBV6-6	TRBJ2-1	CASSSGTGRYNEQFF
TRBV7-9	TRBJ1-1	CASTPPTGGTDGTFF
TRBV29-1	TRBJ1-5	CSVAQAQGQPQHF
TRBV6-1	TRBJ2-1	CASSEEPGSYNEQFF
TRBV4-1	TRBJ2-1	CASSPGAGYNEQFF
TRBV19	TRBJ2-1	CASSGGLAGPSPSSYNEQFF
TRBV19	TRBJ2-5	CASSPRRQGVETQYF
TRBV11-3	TRBJ2-1	CASSPTSGRGNEQFF
TRBV7-2	TRBJ1-4	CASSLEQGTNEKLFF
TRBV4-3	TRBJ2-7	CASSQTTRGYEQYF
TRBV9	TRBJ1-1	CASSAYRRGNTEAFF
TRBV4-3	TRBJ2-2	CASSQVIGAGELFF
TRBV2	TRBJ2-7	CASSGLAGGPYEQYF
TRBV7-6	TRBJ2-7	CASSPRNRDYEQYF
TRBV9	TRBJ1-2	CASSDEQGPEGYTF
TRBV9	TRBJ2-3	CASSVGRGLAGIVTSTDTQYF
TRBV4-1	TRBJ2-7	CASRMTSGSSYEQYF
TRBV11-2	TRBJ1-3	CASSLDFRVGNTIYF
TRBV28	TRBJ2-7	CASSLLQGVGYEQYF
TRBV7-3	TRBJ2-1	CASSRSSSGGRNEQFF
TRBV12-1	TRBJ1-4	CASSPSQTGQEKLFF
TRBV6-5	TRBJ1-5	CASSYYGRGGDQPQHF
TRBV6-5	TRBJ1-5	CASSYEADNQPQHF
TRBV30	TRBJ2-2	CALRQREFTGELFF
TRBV28	TRBJ2-7	CASRAGGGINVYEQYF
TRBV5-6	TRBJ1-2	CASSSGTGGYGYTF
TRBV7-8	TRBJ1-3	CASSLMIGYRHSGNTIYF
TRBV27	TRBJ2-3	CASSLSRGPGRQDTQYF
TRBV29-1	TRBJ2-1	CSAGLAGGRWDEQFF
TRBV5-1	TRBJ2-3	CASSFQGREGDTQYF
TRBV28	TRBJ2-7	CASSSLTFIAPSYEQYF
TRBV19	TRBJ2-7	CASSNPGQKGYEQYF
TRBV2	TRBJ2-7	CASTPGLATYEQYF
TRBV5-1	TRBJ1-2	CASSLRGQGVYGYTF
TRBV28	TRBJ2-5	CASSDRGAGSQETQYF
TRBV25-1	TRBJ1-4	CASSDRSNEKLFF
TRBV6-6	TRBJ2-7	CASSNSYEQYF
TRBV11-2	TRBJ2-1	CASSLAAGVRNEQFF